The 26 T cell receptor beta chains below all came from one sample that was sequenced in a study of CD8+ T cells in alopecia areata. Stated treatment: oral pan-JAK inhibitor, 5-10 mg twice daily. RNA extraction and reverse transcription yielded cDNA as sequencing template. Here immunoSEQ multiplex PCR was the method, and the copy in TCRdb shows in-frame clones only, minus some. The table includes 250,000 to 350,000 clones, about 60% detected once. The sample was CD4+ T cells sorted from blood, taken at week 52, from a patient treated with tofacitinib. Receptors originate from a human donor with alopecia areata.

The rearrangement uses TRBV7-2 and TRBJ2-7, with D unclear. Trimming took 3 bases from V and 2 from J, leaving 11 bases between them. This CDR3 is built from 14 residues. The V gene's germline CDR1 is SGHTA and CDR2 FQGNSA. CDR3 in DNA: TGTGCCAGCAGCTTGAGTACGACGACCTACGAGCAGTACTTC. This encodes CASSLSTTTYEQYF.

J is TRBJ1-1 and V is TRBV5-1; D remains ambiguous. In germline, CDR1 is SGHRS, CDR2 YFSETQ. The CDR3 extends over 15 amino acids. Trimming pared 1 base from V and 5 bases from J, leaving 15 bases between. The CDR3 DNA follows: TGCGCCAGCAGCTTGACGGGAGTTGGAGATACTGAAGCTTTCTTT. Translated, it gives CASSLTGVGDTEAFF.

This clone occurred a few times. The V call is TRBV14, the J call TRBJ1-1; a possible D gene is TRBD1 (6 bases). Trimming took 0 bases from V and 11 from J, leaving 13 bases between them. There are 13 residues in the CDR3. The germline V gene has CDR1 SGHDN and CDR2 FVKESK. The CDR3 DNA reads TGTGCCAGCAGCCAAGACCTCAGGGGAGACGCTTTCTTT. Translating it yields CASSQDLRGDAFF. The variable domain in full, with the rest retrieved from reference TRBV14 and TRBJ1-1, is EAGVTQFPSHSVIEKGQTVTLRCDPISGHDNLYWYRRVMGKEIKFLLHFVKESKQDESGMPNNRFLAERTGGTYSTLKVQPAELEDSGVYFCASSQDLRGDAFFGQGTRLTVV.

The V and J genes are TRBV7-3 and TRBJ2-6; a possible D gene is TRBD2 (5 bases). V dropped 6 bases and J dropped 2 bases, with 11 bases sitting between them. This CDR3 is 15 amino acids long. CDR1 is SGHTA and CDR2 is FQGTGA in the germline V gene. Here the CDR3 reads CASSAGNPGANVLTF. As DNA, the CDR3 is TGTGCCAGCAGTGCCGGGAATCCTGGGGCCAACGTCCTGACTTTC.

The chain recombines TRBV6-6 with TRBJ1-2; 9 nucleotides agree with TRBD1. J lost 7 bases, V lost 6 bases, and 9 bases had no gene match. The CDR3 contains 14 residues. Germline V gene data show CDR1 as MNHNY and CDR2 as SVGAGI (reference sequence). CDR3 nucleotide sequence: TGTGCCAGCAGGCCTCCGGGACAGGGATTTGGCTACACCTTC. Translation: CASRPPGQGFGYTF.

This clone was seen a handful of times. The chain joins TRBV2 to TRBJ1-1, with D perhaps TRBD1 (5 bases). CDR1 is SNHLY and CDR2 is FYNNEI in the germline V gene. Trimming took off 6 bases at V and 0 bases at J, with 8 bases between the two ends. CDR3 length: 13 residues. CDR3 coding DNA: TGTGCCAGCAGGGGGCTCATGAACACTGAAGCTTTCTTT. Residues: CASRGLMNTEAFF.

The J gene is TRBJ2-3, the V gene TRBV7-9; D remains unclear. Looked up from germline, CDR1 is SEHNR and CDR2 is FQNEAQ (reference sequence). Between the trimmed V and J ends, which lost 5 bases and 1 base, there was a span of 10 bases. This CDR3 has 14 residues. Written as DNA, the CDR3 is TGTGCCAGCAGCCCTGGGCTGGGCACAGATACGCAGTATTTT. Protein: CASSPGLGTDTQYF.

The chain links TRBV6-5 to TRBJ2-3; no clear D gene. The CDR3 is 13 amino acids. Deletions cut 5 bases from V and 6 bases from J, with 12 bases between. Germline values: CDR1 MNHEY, CDR2 SVGAGI. The CDR3 DNA is TGTGCCAGCAGTCTGAGTGGTCTGGATACGCAGTATTTT. Translating it yields CASSLSGLDTQYF.

J is TRBJ2-7 and V is TRBV30, with D possibly being TRBD1 (6 bases). From germline, CDR1 is GTSNPN and CDR2 SVGIG (reference sequence). Between the trimmed V and J ends, which lost 5 bases and 10 bases, there was a span of 15 bases. The CDR3 has 11 amino acids. For the CDR3, the DNA is TGTGCCTGGGGCCAGGGGACACGCCAGTACTTC. Its protein product is CAWGQGTRQYF.

The chain carries TRBV15 and TRBJ1-2; 8 bases line up with TRBD1. CDR1 LNHNV and CDR2 YYDKDF come from the germline V gene (reference sequence). This CDR3 region has 16 residues. V lost 1 base to trimming and J lost 4 bases; unmatched junction nucleotides: 8. The CDR3 region is CATSRVVAGGGYGYTF. CDR3 DNA sequence: TGTGCCACCAGCAGAGTGGTGGCAGGGGGCGGCTATGGCTACACCTTC.

The chain combines TRBV4-2 with TRBJ1-2; D unresolved. Germline V gene data show CDR1 as LGHNA and CDR2 as YNFKEQ. V shed 0 bases and J shed 3 bases, with 8 bases lying between them. The length of the CDR3 is 14 residues. The CDR3 DNA follows: TGTGCCAGCAGCCAAGATCTCGGGGACTATGGCTACACCTTC. This gives the protein CASSQDLGDYGYTF.

This clone was seen only once. The V call is TRBV25-1, the J call TRBJ1-3; 7 bases are a match to TRBD1. The germline gives CDR1 MGHDK, CDR2 SYGVNS. The CDR3 has 15 amino acids. V was pared by 3 bases and J by 4 bases, with 6 bases of the junction left unmatched. The CDR3 reads CASSDVSTGGNTIYF. The CDR3 nucleotides read TGTGCCAGCAGTGATGTTTCGACAGGGGGAAACACCATATATTTT.

V usage is TRBV5-8 and J usage is TRBJ1-5; D unresolved. This CDR3 is built from 12 residues. The ends were cut back, 4 bases at V and 6 bases at J, with 8 bases in the middle. Germline CDR1 is SGHTS and CDR2 is YDEGEE. Here the CDR3 reads CASSRRSQPQHF. The CDR3 bases are TGTGCCAGCAGCCGACGAAGTCAGCCCCAGCATTTT.

This clone showed up just a few times. The V and J genes are TRBV10-3 and TRBJ1-5; 12 bases agree with TRBD1. Per germline, CDR1 ENHRY and CDR2 SYGVKD. The CDR3 length is 16 residues. J was trimmed by 7 bases and V by 3 bases; bases with no gene match: 7. The CDR3 sequence is CAISDRGQGARQPQHF. The CDR3, as DNA: TGTGCCATCAGTGACCGGGGACAGGGGGCAAGGCAGCCCCAGCATTTT.

V usage is TRBV19 and J usage is TRBJ1-5; 10 bases match TRBD1. Germline trimming cut 9 bases from V and 3 bases from J; bases unmatched to any gene: 14. From germline, CDR1 is LNHDA and CDR2 SQIVND (reference sequence). The CDR3 loop spans 17 amino acids. CDR3 nucleotide sequence: TGTGCCAGCCGGGAACGCGGACAGGGGGTTTCCAATCAGCCCCAGCATTTT. It specifies CASRERGQGVSNQPQHF.

V is TRBV5-6 and J is TRBJ2-7; D unclear. V lost 5 bases to trimming and J lost 3 bases, with 6 bases between them. This CDR3 has 11 amino acids. CDR1 SGHDT and CDR2 YYEEEE come from the germline V gene. CDR3 nucleotides: TGTGCCAGCAGATCGGGCTACGAGCAGTACTTC. This codes for CASRSGYEQYF.

Worth noting for this clone: A far bigger clonotype differs at one base, so this is likely a read error. The genes are TRBV7-8 and TRBJ1-1; D gene uncertain. CDR1 is SGHVS and CDR2 is FQNEAQ in the germline V gene. CDR3 length: 12 residues. V was shortened by 2 bases and J by 3 bases, with 4 bases between the two germline ends. The CDR3 nucleotides read TGTGCCAGCAGCTTACAGTACACTGAAGCTTTCTTT. Amino acid sequence: CASSLQYTEAFF.

The chain recombines TRBV6-5 with TRBJ2-2; perhaps D is TRBD1 or TRBD2 (6 bases each). The CDR3 is 12 residues long. In germline, CDR1 is MNHEY, CDR2 SVGAGI. The V and J ends lost 8 bases and 6 bases respectively, with 10 bases between them. Here the CDR3 reads CASVGGPGELFF. CDR3 nucleotide sequence: TGTGCCAGCGTGGGGGGCCCCGGGGAGCTGTTTTTT.

The V gene is TRBV11-1, the J gene TRBJ2-1; TRBD2 is a possible D gene (6 bases). The CDR3 runs 13 residues. Germline values: CDR1 SGHAT, CDR2 FQDESV (reference sequence). V was clipped by 1 base and J by 6 bases, with 7 bases between them. CDR3 in amino acids: CASSLVGGNEQFF. DNA for the CDR3: TGTGCCAGCAGCTTAGTCGGGGGCAATGAGCAGTTCTTC.

The chain's CDR3 is CAISAQDRDYEQYF. The DNA of the CDR3 is TGTGCCATCAGTGCCCAGGACAGGGACTACGAGCAGTACTTC. The chain employs TRBV10-3 and TRBJ2-7; 8 positions agree with TRBD1. The J segment lost 3 bases and the V segment lost 4 bases, leaving 5 bases of the junction unmatched. This CDR3 region has 14 residues. Per germline, CDR1 ENHRY and CDR2 SYGVKD.

The sample holds a few counts of this clone. This chain connects TRBV9 to TRBJ2-4; 7 bases line up with TRBD2. The ends lost 4 bases at V and 13 bases at J; junction bases unmatched: 17. This CDR3 region has 15 residues. Per the germline V gene, CDR1 is SGDLS and CDR2 is YYNGEE. The CDR3 region is CASSMGGTTEVPQYF. CDR3 DNA sequence: TGTGCCAGCAGCATGGGAGGGACCACGGAGGTACCGCAGTACTTC.

V is TRBV5-6 and J is TRBJ1-1; no firm D call. The CDR3 loop spans 11 amino acids. The V gene's germline CDR1 is SGHDT and CDR2 YYEEEE. Trimming cost V 0 bases and J 7 bases, with 4 bases left between them. Here the CDR3 DNA reads TGTGCCAGCAGCTTGGGGGGTGAAGCTTTCTTT. Its translation is CASSLGGEAFF.

The V gene is TRBV29-1, the J gene TRBJ2-3; TRBD1 matches at 9 bases. This CDR3 is 14 amino acids long. V was pared by 4 bases and J by 2 bases, with 4 bases of the junction left unmatched. From germline, CDR1 is SQVTM and CDR2 ANQGSEA. CDR3 in DNA: TGCAGCGTTGGGGGGACAGGGACCACAGATACGCAGTATTTT. Translated: CSVGGTGTTDTQYF.

This CDR3 reads CASSPTGVWADTQYF. The DNA of the CDR3 is TGTGCCAGCAGCCCTACAGGGGTTTGGGCAGATACGCAGTATTTT. The chain couples TRBV11-2 to TRBJ2-3, with TRBD1 matching over 7 bases. The V and J ends lost 5 bases and 4 bases, in that order; junction bases with no gene match: 9. This CDR3 has 15 amino acids. CDR1 and CDR2 (germline): SGHAT, FQNNGV.

V is TRBV29-1 and J is TRBJ2-5; D might be TRBD2 (6 bases). V shed 3 bases and J shed 4 bases, with 12 bases lying between them. The CDR3 length is 13 residues. Per the germline V gene, CDR1 is SQVTM and CDR2 is ANQGSEA. Here the CDR3 reads CSVDMSSAETQYF. CDR3 nucleotides: TGCAGCGTTGACATGTCTAGCGCAGAGACCCAGTACTTC.

The rearrangement joins TRBV18 to TRBJ1-5; D unresolved. The V and J ends lost 6 bases and 2 bases respectively, with 8 bases between them. Germline-derived CDR1 and CDR2 are KGHSH and LQKENI. The CDR3 covers 13 residues. CDR3 protein: CASSTSGNQPQHF. CDR3 coding DNA: TGTGCCAGCTCTACATCGGGCAATCAGCCCCAGCATTTT.